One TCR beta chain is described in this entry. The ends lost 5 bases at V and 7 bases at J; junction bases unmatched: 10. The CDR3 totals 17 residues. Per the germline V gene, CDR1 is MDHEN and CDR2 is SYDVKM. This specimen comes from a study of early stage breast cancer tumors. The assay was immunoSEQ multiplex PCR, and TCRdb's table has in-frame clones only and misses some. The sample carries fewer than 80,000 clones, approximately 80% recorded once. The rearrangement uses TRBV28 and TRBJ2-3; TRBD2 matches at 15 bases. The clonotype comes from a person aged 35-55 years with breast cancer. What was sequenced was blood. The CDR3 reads CASSIPGLAGGKNTQYF. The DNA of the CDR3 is TGTGCCAGCAGTATCCCCGGACTAGCGGGGGGGAAGAATACGCAGTATTTT.